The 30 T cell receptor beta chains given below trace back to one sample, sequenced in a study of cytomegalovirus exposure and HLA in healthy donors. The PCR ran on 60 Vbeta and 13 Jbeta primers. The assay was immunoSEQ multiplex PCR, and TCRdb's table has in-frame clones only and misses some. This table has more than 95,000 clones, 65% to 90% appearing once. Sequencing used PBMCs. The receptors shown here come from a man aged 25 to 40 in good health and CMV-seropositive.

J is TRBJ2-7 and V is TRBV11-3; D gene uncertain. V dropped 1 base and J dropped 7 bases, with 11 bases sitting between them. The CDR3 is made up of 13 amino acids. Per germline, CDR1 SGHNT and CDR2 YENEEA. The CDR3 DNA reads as TGTGCCAGCAGCTTAGGGGCAGGAACGGAGCAGTACTTC. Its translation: CASSLGAGTEQYF.

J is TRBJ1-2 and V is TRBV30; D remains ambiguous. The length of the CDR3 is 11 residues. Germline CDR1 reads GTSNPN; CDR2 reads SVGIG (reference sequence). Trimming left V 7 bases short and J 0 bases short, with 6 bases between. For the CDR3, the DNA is TGTGCCTTCCCCACTAACTATGGCTACACCTTC. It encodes CAFPTNYGYTF.

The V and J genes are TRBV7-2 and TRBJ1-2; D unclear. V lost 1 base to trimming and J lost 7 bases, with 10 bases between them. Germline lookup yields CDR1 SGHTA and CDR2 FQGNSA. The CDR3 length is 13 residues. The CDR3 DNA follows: TGTGCCAGCAGCTTAGAGGCGGGGTTTGGCTACACCTTC. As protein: CASSLEAGFGYTF.

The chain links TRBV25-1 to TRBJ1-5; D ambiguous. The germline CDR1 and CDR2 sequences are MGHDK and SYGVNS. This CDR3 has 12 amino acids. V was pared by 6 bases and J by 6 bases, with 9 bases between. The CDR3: CASSGAGQPQHF. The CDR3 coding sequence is TGTGCCAGCAGCGGAGCGGGTCAGCCCCAGCATTTT.

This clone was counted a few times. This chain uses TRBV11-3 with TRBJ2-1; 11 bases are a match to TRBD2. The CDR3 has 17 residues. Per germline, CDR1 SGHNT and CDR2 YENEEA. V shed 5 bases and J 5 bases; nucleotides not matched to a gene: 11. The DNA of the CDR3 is TGTGCCAGCAGCCCCGCAGTAGCGGGGGGGCCGGACAATGAGCAGTTCTTC. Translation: CASSPAVAGGPDNEQFF.

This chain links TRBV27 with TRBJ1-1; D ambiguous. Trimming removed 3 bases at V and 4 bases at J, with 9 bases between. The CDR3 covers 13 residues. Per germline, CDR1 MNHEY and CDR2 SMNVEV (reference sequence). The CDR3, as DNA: TGTGCCAGCAGTTTCAGTTCGGGCACTGAAGCTTTCTTT. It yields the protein CASSFSSGTEAFF.

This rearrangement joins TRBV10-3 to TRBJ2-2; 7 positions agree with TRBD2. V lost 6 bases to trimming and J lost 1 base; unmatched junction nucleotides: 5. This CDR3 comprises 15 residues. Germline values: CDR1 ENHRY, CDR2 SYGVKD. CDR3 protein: CAISPGGRNTGELFF. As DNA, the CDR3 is TGTGCCATCAGCCCGGGGGGACGGAACACCGGGGAGCTGTTTTTT.

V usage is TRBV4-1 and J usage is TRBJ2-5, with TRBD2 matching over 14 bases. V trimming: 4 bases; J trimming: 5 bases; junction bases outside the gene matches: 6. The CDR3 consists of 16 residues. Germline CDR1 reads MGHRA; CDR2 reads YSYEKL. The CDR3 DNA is TGCGCCAGCAGCCTGGGACTAGCGGGGGAACGGGAGACCCAGTACTTC. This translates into CASSLGLAGERETQYF.

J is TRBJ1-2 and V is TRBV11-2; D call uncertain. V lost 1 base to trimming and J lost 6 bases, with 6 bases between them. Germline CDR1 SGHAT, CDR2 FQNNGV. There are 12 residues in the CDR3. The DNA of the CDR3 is TGTGCCAGCAGCTTAGGTCGGGATGGCTACACCTTC. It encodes CASSLGRDGYTF.

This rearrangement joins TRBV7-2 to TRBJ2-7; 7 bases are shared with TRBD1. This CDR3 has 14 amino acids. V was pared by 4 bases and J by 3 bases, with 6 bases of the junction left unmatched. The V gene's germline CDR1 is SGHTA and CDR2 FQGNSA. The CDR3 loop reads CASSYDTGVYEQYF. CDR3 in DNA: TGTGCCAGCAGCTACGACACAGGGGTCTACGAGCAGTACTTC.

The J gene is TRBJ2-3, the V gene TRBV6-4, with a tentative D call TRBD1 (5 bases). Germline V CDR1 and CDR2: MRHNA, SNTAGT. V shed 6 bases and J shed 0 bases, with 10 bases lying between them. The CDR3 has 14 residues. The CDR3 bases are TGTGCCAGCAGAGCCGACAGAAGCACAGATACGCAGTATTTT. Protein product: CASRADRSTDTQYF.

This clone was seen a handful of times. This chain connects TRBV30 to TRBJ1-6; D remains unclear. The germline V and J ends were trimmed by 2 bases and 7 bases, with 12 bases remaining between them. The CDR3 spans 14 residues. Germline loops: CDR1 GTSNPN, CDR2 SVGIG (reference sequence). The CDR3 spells CAWSLLRGNSPLHF. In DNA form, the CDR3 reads TGTGCCTGGAGTCTATTGAGAGGAAATTCACCCCTCCACTTT. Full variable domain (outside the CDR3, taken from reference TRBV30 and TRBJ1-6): SQTIHQWPATLVQPVGSPLSLECTVEGTSNPNLYWYRQAAGRGLQLLFYSVGIGQISSEVPQNLSASRPQDRQFILSSKKLLLSDSGFYLCAWSLLRGNSPLHFGNGTRLTVT.

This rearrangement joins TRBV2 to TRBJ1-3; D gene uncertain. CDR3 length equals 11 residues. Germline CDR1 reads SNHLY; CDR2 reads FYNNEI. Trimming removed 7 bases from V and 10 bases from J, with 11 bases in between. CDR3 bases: TGTGCCAGCACTCGAGAGGATACCATATATTTT. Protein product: CASTREDTIYF. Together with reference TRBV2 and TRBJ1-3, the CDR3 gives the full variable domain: EPEVTQTPSHQVTQMGQEVILRCVPISNHLYFYWYRQILGQKVEFLVSFYNNEISEKSEIFDDQFSVERPDGSNFTLKIRSTKLEDSAMYFCASTREDTIYFGEGSWLTVV.

The CDR3 DNA reads TGTGCCTGTTTGTCCGGGGGGCCCGTAACTTCACCCCTCCACTTT. Protein product: CACLSGGPVTSPLHF. This chain joins TRBV30 and TRBJ1-6; possibly TRBD1 for D (6 bases). This CDR3 is 15 amino acids long. The germline V and J ends were trimmed by 6 bases and 9 bases, with 21 bases remaining between them. Looked up from germline, CDR1 is GTSNPN and CDR2 is SVGIG (reference sequence).

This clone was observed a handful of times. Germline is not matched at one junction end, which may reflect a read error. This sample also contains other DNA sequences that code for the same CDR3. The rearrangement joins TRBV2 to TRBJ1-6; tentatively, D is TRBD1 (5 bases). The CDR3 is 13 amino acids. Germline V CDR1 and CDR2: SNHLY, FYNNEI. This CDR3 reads CATNDRNNSPLHF. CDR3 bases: TGTGCCACCAATGACAGAAATAATTCCCCCCTCCACTTT.

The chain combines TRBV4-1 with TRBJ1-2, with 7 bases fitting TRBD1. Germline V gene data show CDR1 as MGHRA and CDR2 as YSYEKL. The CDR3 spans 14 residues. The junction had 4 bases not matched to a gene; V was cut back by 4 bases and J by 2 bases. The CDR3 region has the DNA TGCGCCAGCAGCCCGGACAGGAGCAACTATGGCTACACCTTC. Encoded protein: CASSPDRSNYGYTF.

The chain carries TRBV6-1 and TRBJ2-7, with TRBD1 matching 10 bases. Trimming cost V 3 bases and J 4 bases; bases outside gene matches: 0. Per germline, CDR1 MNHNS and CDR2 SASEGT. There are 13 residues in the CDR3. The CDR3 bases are TGTGCCAGCAGTGAGGACAGGGGGTACGAGCAGTACTTC. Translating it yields CASSEDRGYEQYF.

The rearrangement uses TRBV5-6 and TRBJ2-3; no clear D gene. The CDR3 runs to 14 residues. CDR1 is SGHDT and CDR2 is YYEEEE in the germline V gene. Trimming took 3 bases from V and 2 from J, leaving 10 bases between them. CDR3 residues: CASSSPQITDTQYF. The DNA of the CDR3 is TGTGCCAGCAGCTCTCCACAAATCACAGATACGCAGTATTTT.

The CDR3 nucleotides are TGTGCCAGCACCTCGCCCAGGCAGGGTCCGGACCTCCACTTT. Protein product: CASTSPRQGPDLHF. The gene calls are TRBV11-2 and TRBJ1-6, with D tentatively TRBD1 (5 bases). In germline, CDR1 is SGHAT, CDR2 FQNNGV. Trimming removed 7 bases from V and 15 bases from J, with 22 bases in between. The CDR3 contains 14 residues.

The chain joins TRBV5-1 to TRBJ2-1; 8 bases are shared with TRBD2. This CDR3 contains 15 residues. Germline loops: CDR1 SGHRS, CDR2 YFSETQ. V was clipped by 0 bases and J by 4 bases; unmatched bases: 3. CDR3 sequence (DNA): TGCGCCAGCAGCTTGGCCGGGGGGGATTACAATGAGCAGTTCTTC. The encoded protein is CASSLAGGDYNEQFF.

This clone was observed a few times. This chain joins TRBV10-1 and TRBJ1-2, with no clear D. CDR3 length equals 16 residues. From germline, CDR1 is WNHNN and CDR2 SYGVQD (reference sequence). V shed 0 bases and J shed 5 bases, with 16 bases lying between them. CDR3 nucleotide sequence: TGCGCCAGCAGTGAGTCGGCCGACCCAGAGGGATATGGCTACACCTTC. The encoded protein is CASSESADPEGYGYTF.

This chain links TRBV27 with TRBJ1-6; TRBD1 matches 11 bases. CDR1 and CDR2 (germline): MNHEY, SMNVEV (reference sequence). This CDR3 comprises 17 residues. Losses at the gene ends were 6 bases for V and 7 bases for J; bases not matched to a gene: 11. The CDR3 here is CASSQWGQGDSNSPLHF. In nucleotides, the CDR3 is TGTGCCAGCAGCCAATGGGGACAGGGGGACTCGAATTCACCCCTCCACTTT.

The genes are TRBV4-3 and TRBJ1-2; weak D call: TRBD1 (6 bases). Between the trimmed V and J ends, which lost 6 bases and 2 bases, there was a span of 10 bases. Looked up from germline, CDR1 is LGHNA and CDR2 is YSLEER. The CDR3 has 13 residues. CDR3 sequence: CASSLQGNYGYTF. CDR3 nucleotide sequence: TGCGCCAGCAGTCTACAGGGAAACTATGGCTACACCTTC.

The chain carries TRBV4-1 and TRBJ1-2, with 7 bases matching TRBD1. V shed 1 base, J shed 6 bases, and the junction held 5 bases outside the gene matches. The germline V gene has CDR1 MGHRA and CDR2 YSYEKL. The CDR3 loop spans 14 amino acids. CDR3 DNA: TGCGCCAGCAGCCAAGGCGGGACAGCAAATGGCTACACCTTC. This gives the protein CASSQGGTANGYTF.

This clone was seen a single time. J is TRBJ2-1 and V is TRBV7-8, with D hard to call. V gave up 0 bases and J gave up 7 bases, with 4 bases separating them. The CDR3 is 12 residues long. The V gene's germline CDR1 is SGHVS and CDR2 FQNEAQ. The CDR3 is CASSLAENEQFF. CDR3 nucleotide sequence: TGTGCCAGCAGCTTAGCGGAGAATGAGCAGTTCTTC.

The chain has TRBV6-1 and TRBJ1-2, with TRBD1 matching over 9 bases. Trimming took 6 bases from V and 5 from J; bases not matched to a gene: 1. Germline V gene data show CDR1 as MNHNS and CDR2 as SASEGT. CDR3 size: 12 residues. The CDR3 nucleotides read TGTGCCAGCAGGGGACAGGGATATGGCTACACCTTC. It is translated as CASRGQGYGYTF.

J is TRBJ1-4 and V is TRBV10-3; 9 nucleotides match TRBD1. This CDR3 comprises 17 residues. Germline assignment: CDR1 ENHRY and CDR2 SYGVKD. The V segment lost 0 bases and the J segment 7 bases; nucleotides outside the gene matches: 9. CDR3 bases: TGTGCCATCAGTGAGTCTGGCGGGGGACAGGGAGGTGAAAAACTGTTTTTT. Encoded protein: CAISESGGGQGGEKLFF.

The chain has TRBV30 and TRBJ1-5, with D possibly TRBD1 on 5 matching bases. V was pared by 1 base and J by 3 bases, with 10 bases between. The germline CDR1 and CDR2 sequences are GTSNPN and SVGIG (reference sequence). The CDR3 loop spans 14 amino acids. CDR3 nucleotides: TGTGCCTGGAGTGAGGGGCAGTTCAATCAGCCCCAGCATTTT. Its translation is CAWSEGQFNQPQHF.

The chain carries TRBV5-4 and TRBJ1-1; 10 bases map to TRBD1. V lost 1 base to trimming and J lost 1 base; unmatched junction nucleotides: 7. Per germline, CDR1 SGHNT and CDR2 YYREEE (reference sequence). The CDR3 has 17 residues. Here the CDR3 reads CASSLMGQGFGNTEAFF. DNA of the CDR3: TGTGCCAGCAGCTTGATGGGACAGGGGTTTGGGAACACTGAAGCTTTCTTT.

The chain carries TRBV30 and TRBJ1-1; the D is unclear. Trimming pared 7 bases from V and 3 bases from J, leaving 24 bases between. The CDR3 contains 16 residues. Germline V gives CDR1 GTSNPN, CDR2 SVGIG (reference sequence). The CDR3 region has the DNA TGTGCCTCTGGCCGAGGGATACTGCGGAGGGACACTGAAGCTTTCTTT. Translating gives CASGRGILRRDTEAFF.